Below, one TCR beta chain is given with its context. This record comes from a study of T cells in tumors after PD-1 blockade. Background on the study: Either cemiplimab 350 mg every 2 weeks or pembrolizumab 200 mg every 3 weeks was given. Some patients also took daily vismodegib 150 mg during anti-PD-1 treatment.

Only in-frame clones appear in the TCRdb table, and some are missing; sequencing was by immunoSEQ multiplex PCR. The table records 45,000 to 60,000 clones, 65% to 80% of them present only once. Sequencing was performed on PBMCs, taken before anti-PD-1 therapy. The TCR comes from a human donor with advanced basal cell or squamous cell carcinoma (not recorded which).

The CDR3 DNA reads as TGCGCCAGCAGCCAACGATACGAGGACCGGGATACGCAGTATTTT. Protein product: CASSQRYEDRDTQYF. The chain employs TRBV4-1 and TRBJ2-3; D uncertain. CDR1 and CDR2 (germline): MGHRA, YSYEKL. The V end lost 2 bases, the J end lost 6 bases, and 15 bases lay between the germline ends. The CDR3 runs 15 residues.